The 24 T cell receptor beta chains in this list originate from one sample, sequenced in a study of blood T cell repertoires in COVID-19. The method was immunoSEQ multiplex PCR; TCRdb's version includes in-frame clones alone and lacks a portion of them. Of roughly 130,000 clones listed, 82% were seen once; the top ten hold approximately 5%. Sequencing input: peripheral blood. These receptors all come from a woman in her 70s with acute or convalescent COVID-19.

The chain carries TRBV5-4 and TRBJ2-5, with 7 nucleotides matching TRBD2. Germline loops: CDR1 SGHNT, CDR2 YYREEE (reference sequence). V shed 9 bases, J shed 2 bases, and the junction held 7 bases outside the gene matches. This CDR3 has 13 amino acids. CDR3 region: CATGSGAQETQYF. The CDR3 bases are TGTGCCACAGGGAGCGGGGCACAAGAGACCCAGTACTTC.

The chain carries TRBV2 and TRBJ1-3; 8 bases match TRBD1. V lost 5 bases to trimming and J lost 2 bases; unmatched junction nucleotides: 2. CDR3 size: 14 residues. Germline values: CDR1 SNHLY, CDR2 FYNNEI. The chain's CDR3 is CASSRTGTGNTIYF. The CDR3 DNA follows: TGTGCCAGCAGTCGGACAGGGACTGGAAACACCATATATTTT.

The rearrangement links TRBV18 to TRBJ2-1, with 7 positions matching TRBD2. Germline V gene data show CDR1 as KGHSH and CDR2 as LQKENI. Unmatched junction bases numbered 10, after V lost 2 bases and J lost 0 bases. The CDR3 spans 18 residues. The CDR3 protein is CASSPGLGHPFSYNEQFF. The CDR3 nucleotides are TGTGCCAGCTCACCAGGACTAGGACACCCTTTCTCCTACAATGAGCAGTTCTTC.

The chain links TRBV10-3 to TRBJ2-1; TRBD1 aligns across 9 bases. Germline lookup yields CDR1 ENHRY and CDR2 SYGVKD. The CDR3 consists of 14 residues. V trimming: 7 bases; J trimming: 8 bases; junction bases outside the gene matches: 9. The CDR3 sequence is CAIMGRTGDDEQFF. As DNA, the CDR3 is TGTGCCATCATGGGGAGGACAGGGGACGATGAGCAGTTCTTC.

The chain links TRBV27 to TRBJ1-5; TRBD1 matches at 10 bases. The ends lost 8 bases at V and 2 bases at J; junction bases unmatched: 6. CDR1 and CDR2 (germline): MNHEY, SMNVEV (reference sequence). The CDR3 runs to 15 residues. CDR3 residues: CASRMGTGGNQPQHF. The CDR3 DNA follows: TGTGCCAGCCGCATGGGGACAGGGGGCAATCAGCCCCAGCATTTT.

V is TRBV5-4 and J is TRBJ2-3; TRBD2 matches 11 bases. This CDR3 spans 16 amino acids. Germline assignment: CDR1 SGHNT and CDR2 YYREEE (reference sequence). Germline trimming cut 2 bases from V and 2 bases from J; bases unmatched to any gene: 4. CDR3 nucleotide sequence: TGTGCCAGCAGCTTACTAGCGGGGGACCTCACAGATACGCAGTATTTT. Amino acids: CASSLLAGDLTDTQYF.

This chain joins TRBV6-5 and TRBJ1-4, with TRBD1 matching over 7 bases. The junction had 9 bases not matched to a gene; V was cut back by 6 bases and J by 8 bases. The germline V gene encodes CDR1 MNHEY and CDR2 SVGAGI. There are 14 residues in the CDR3. For the CDR3, the DNA is TGTGCCAGCAGATTGACAGGGAGGAGGGAAAAACTGTTTTTT. Encoded protein: CASRLTGRREKLFF.

The rearrangement uses TRBV7-2 and TRBJ2-5, with 7 bases that match TRBD2. Germline loops: CDR1 SGHTA, CDR2 FQGNSA. V dropped 5 bases and J dropped 2; count of bases not matched to a gene: 14. The CDR3 has 17 residues. This CDR3 reads CASSRTFHGGRQETQYF. DNA of the CDR3: TGTGCCAGCAGCCGCACTTTTCACGGGGGGAGGCAAGAGACCCAGTACTTC.

V is TRBV9 and J is TRBJ2-1, with D unresolved. CDR1 and CDR2 from the germline V gene are SGDLS and YYNGEE. The ends were cut back, 1 base at V and 3 bases at J, with 8 bases in the middle. The CDR3 loop spans 14 amino acids. The DNA for the CDR3 is TGTGCCAGCAGCGTATGGTCCGGCTACAATGAGCAGTTCTTC. Its protein product is CASSVWSGYNEQFF.

The chain uses TRBV2 and TRBJ1-5; TRBD1 matches 9 bases. Germline V CDR1 and CDR2: SNHLY, FYNNEI. With 4 bases clipped from V and 7 bases from J, the junction kept 5 bases outside the gene matches. CDR3 length equals 14 residues. DNA for the CDR3: TGTGCCAGCAGTGGGGGACAGGGTAACCAGCCCCAGCATTTT. Amino acids: CASSGGQGNQPQHF.

The chain uses TRBV27 and TRBJ1-2; 8 bases match TRBD1. The CDR3 runs 16 residues. With V trimmed by 1 base and J by 3 bases, 7 bases remained unmatched. The germline V gene has CDR1 MNHEY and CDR2 SMNVEV (reference sequence). The CDR3: CASSLYGTGSDYGYTF. The CDR3 DNA reads TGTGCCAGCAGTTTATATGGGACAGGCAGTGACTATGGCTACACCTTC.

The chain's CDR3 is CASGSGTTVYGYTF. The CDR3 region has the DNA TGTGCTAGTGGCTCCGGGACAACCGTCTATGGCTACACCTTC. The chain carries TRBV12-5 and TRBJ1-2; TRBD1 is a possible D gene (6 bases). Germline values: CDR1 LGHNT, CDR2 FRNRAP. This CDR3 is built from 14 residues. V was pared by 6 bases and J by 4 bases, with 15 bases between.

The chain carries TRBV5-6 and TRBJ1-4; D is possibly TRBD1 (6 bases). V was cut by 4 bases and J by 2 bases, with 12 bases left in between. Germline-derived CDR1 and CDR2 are SGHDT and YYEEEE. This CDR3 spans 15 amino acids. The CDR3 spells CASSLQGPTNEKLFF. CDR3 coding DNA: TGTGCCAGCAGCCTACAGGGCCCCACTAATGAAAAACTGTTTTTT.

V gene TRBV6-4 combines with J gene TRBJ2-1; D is perhaps TRBD1 (5 bases). The V and J ends lost 4 bases and 0 bases respectively, with 10 bases between them. Per germline, CDR1 MRHNA and CDR2 SNTAGT. The CDR3 is 15 residues long. CDR3 coding DNA: TGTGCCAGCAGTGTCCAGGGCGCCTCCTACAATGAGCAGTTCTTC. Protein product: CASSVQGASYNEQFF.

This chain links TRBV29-1 with TRBJ1-2; a weak D match, TRBD1 (5 bases). The CDR3 has 12 amino acids. Trimming shortened V by 7 bases and J by 6 bases, and 15 bases separated the two germline ends. Germline lookup yields CDR1 SQVTM and CDR2 ANQGSEA. CDR3 sequence: CSAYQGFNGYTF. As DNA, the CDR3 is TGCAGCGCCTACCAGGGCTTTAATGGCTACACCTTC.

This clone was picked up a small number of times. The chain recombines TRBV2 with TRBJ2-1; 7 positions match TRBD2. The ends lost 6 bases at V and 7 bases at J; junction bases unmatched: 6. Germline-derived CDR1 and CDR2 are SNHLY and FYNNEI. CDR3 length equals 13 residues. CDR3 DNA sequence: TGTGCCAGCAGCGCGATGCGGGGGAATGAGCAGTTCTTC. Protein sequence: CASSAMRGNEQFF.

This clone has a single count. The rearrangement joins TRBV7-9 to TRBJ1-2; weak D call: TRBD1 (6 bases). Trimming took 5 bases from V and 2 from J, leaving 12 bases between them. In germline, CDR1 is SEHNR, CDR2 FQNEAQ (reference sequence). The CDR3 covers 14 residues. CDR3 DNA: TGTGCCAGCAGCCGCGTAGGGGGAAACTATGGCTACACCTTC. It yields the protein CASSRVGGNYGYTF.

V gene TRBV6-2 or TRBV6-3 combines with J gene TRBJ1-2; D uncertain. The CDR3 consists of 15 residues. V lost 2 bases and J 0 bases, leaving 10 bases between the germline ends. CDR1 and CDR2 from the germline V gene are MNHEY and SVGEGT. The CDR3 spells CASSYTLRTNYGYTF. CDR3 nucleotide sequence: TGTGCCAGCAGTTACACCCTCAGGACTAACTATGGCTACACCTTC.

The chain has TRBV19 and TRBJ2-3; 9 bases fit TRBD1. V was clipped by 5 bases and J by 1 base; unmatched bases: 7. This CDR3 contains 16 residues. Germline V gene lookup returns CDR1 LNHDA and CDR2 SQIVND (reference sequence). CDR3 sequence: CASSPGQGVGTDTQYF. CDR3 bases: TGTGCCAGTAGTCCGGGACAGGGTGTTGGCACAGATACGCAGTATTTT.

DNA of the CDR3: TGTGCAAGTCGCTCCGCAAGTACAAAGGGGGCAGCAGATACGCAGTATTTT. Protein product: CASRSASTKGAADTQYF. The chain combines TRBV12-2 with TRBJ2-3; no DNA check was done on the table's D call, TRBD1. TRBV12-2 is a recognized pseudogene. The CDR3 has 17 amino acids.

V gene TRBV14 combines with J gene TRBJ1-2; no definite D call. V shed 3 bases and J shed 0 bases, with 5 bases lying between them. The CDR3 is 13 residues long. Germline-derived CDR1 and CDR2 are SGHDN and FVKESK. The CDR3: CASSQAANYGYTF. CDR3 DNA: TGTGCCAGCAGCCAGGCCGCTAACTATGGCTACACCTTC.

The genes are TRBV4-3 and TRBJ2-1; D is possibly TRBD1 (6 bases). Germline CDR1 reads LGHNA; CDR2 reads YSLEER. Trimming took 0 bases from V and 7 from J, leaving 10 bases between them. The CDR3 runs to 14 residues. This CDR3 is CASSQDQGLNEQFF. CDR3 coding DNA: TGCGCCAGCAGCCAAGATCAGGGGCTGAATGAGCAGTTCTTC.

The rearrangement joins TRBV27 to TRBJ1-2; TRBD1 agrees at 9 bases. CDR3 length: 15 amino acids. Germline CDR1 reads MNHEY; CDR2 reads SMNVEV (reference sequence). J lost 8 bases, V lost 1 base, and 8 bases had no gene match. Here the CDR3 DNA reads TGTGCCAGCAGTTTATTTACAGGGGGCGAGGAAGGCTACACCTTC. Protein product: CASSLFTGGEEGYTF.

Worth noting for this clone: The junction departs from germline at one end; a sequencing error may be responsible. V usage is TRBV7-3 and J usage is TRBJ1-6; 7 nucleotides line up with TRBD1. Germline CDR1 reads SGHTA; CDR2 reads FQGTGA. The CDR3 totals 16 residues. The CDR3 nucleotides read TGTGCCAGCAGCCAGCGAGGGGGCTCCAATAATTCACCCCTCCACTTT. Amino acid sequence: CASSQRGGSNNSPLHF.